This note documents a single T cell receptor (beta chain) sequence. An end of the junction differs from the germline gene, which may be a read error. The CDR3 length is 13 residues. CDR1 SGHTA and CDR2 FQGNSA come from the germline V gene. Enrolment of Seattle patients took place during active infection, and they were followed longitudinally. Clones were read by immunoSEQ multiplex PCR, and TCRdb kept only the in-frame ones, dropping some. Of 350,000 to 450,000 clones listed, about 89% are singletons. The data originate from a study of blood T cell repertoires in COVID-19. Sequencing was performed on peripheral blood. The rearrangement links TRBV7-2 to TRBJ2-7; no definite D call. The sequence derives from a woman aged 60 to 75 with COVID-19, enrolled during active disease. DNA for the CDR3: TGTGCCAGCAGCTTATTAGCCTCCTTCGAGCAGTACTTC. Its translation: CASSLLASFEQYF.